Below are 4 T cell receptor beta chains sequenced from a single sample in a study of spatial heterogeneity in lung cancer. The study, taken as a whole, reports: How many expanded intratumoral alpha and beta TCRs were present tracked the tumor mutation count, which was a count of nonsynonymous mutations.

Time point here: sample taken at primary tumor resection. TCRdb processed the 5' RACE reads anew with MiXCR; each CDR3 protein has one entry. In the table there are around 20,000 distinct CDR3 sequences, 5.8% of which are singletons. For these TCRs, the target antigens are not known. Specimen: lung tumor tissue, collected at surgery. The receptors derive from a female donor with early-stage non-small cell lung cancer.

This clonotype was picked up many times. Since it is a stray read in a library aimed at alpha chains, this beta chain has a size that is not meaningful. This sequence joins TRBV7-9 and TRBJ2-3; D not certain. Germline V gene sequence: CDR1 SEHNR, CDR2 FQNEAQ (reference sequence). The V gene lost 6 bases and the J gene lost 4 bases, with 14 bases spanning the gap. This CDR3 comprises 14 residues. CDR3 DNA sequence: TGTGCCAGCAGTTCCCCCATAGCCCCAGATACGCAGTATTTT. Protein product: CASSSPIAPDTQYF.

This clonotype was seen many times. The library was built for alpha chains, so this beta chain is an off-target read and its size means little. The V gene is TRBV6-6, the J gene TRBJ1-5; D gene unclear. V was shortened by 8 bases and J by 3 bases, with 8 bases between the two germline ends. The CDR3 has 12 amino acids. Germline CDR1 is MNHNY and CDR2 is SVGAGI (reference sequence). The CDR3 reads CASRHSNQPQHF. For the CDR3, the DNA is TGTGCCAGCCGCCATTCCAATCAGCCCCAGCATTTT.

This clonotype has ten or more counts. Because this beta chain is a stray read in a library intended to capture alpha chains, its abundance should not be given much weight. The rearrangement uses TRBV5-4 and TRBJ1-2, with TRBD1 identical over 7 bases. There are 14 residues in the CDR3. Germline assignment: CDR1 SGHNT and CDR2 YYREEE (reference sequence). V lost 0 bases, J lost 4 bases, and 3 bases stayed unmatched. The CDR3 nucleotides are TGTGCCAGCAGCTTGGTGGGACAGAGCTATGGCTACACCTTC. Its translation is CASSLVGQSYGYTF.

This clonotype was found a few times. Because the library targeted alpha chains, this beta chain is an off-target read whose size means little. The chain couples TRBV5-5 to TRBJ1-5; 7 positions agree with TRBD1. V was pared by 0 bases and J by 7 bases, with 4 bases of the junction left unmatched. The CDR3 contains 14 residues. From germline, CDR1 is SGHKS and CDR2 YYEKEE (reference sequence). The CDR3 coding sequence is TGTGCCAGCAGCTTGGTAGGGGGCCGGCAGCCCCAGCATTTT. Protein sequence: CASSLVGGRQPQHF.